This T cell receptor beta chain was identified during a study of response to subunit inactivated influenza vaccine. TCRdb analysed the RT-PCR reads with MiXCR anew, one entry per CDR3 protein. In the table there are under 800,000 distinct CDR3 sequences, around 14% of which are singletons. Trimming at V came to 5 bases and at J to 2 bases, leaving 9 bases not matched to a gene. The germline gives CDR1 SGHDT, CDR2 YYEEEE. There are 15 residues in the CDR3. A few counts support this clonotype. V gene TRBV5-6 combines with J gene TRBJ2-5, with 7 bases matching TRBD1. The starting material was PBMCs from blood, obtained 14 to 15 days before vaccination. The origin of this receptor is a man aged 45-65 years who received an inactivated influenza vaccine. As DNA, the CDR3 is TGTGCCAGCAGTCTCGACAGGGCTTTTCAAGAGACCCAGTACTTC. It encodes CASSLDRAFQETQYF. Full variable domain (missing parts from reference TRBV5-6 and TRBJ2-5): DAGVTQSPTHLIKTRGQQVTLRCSPKSGHDTVSWYQQALGQGPQFIFQYYEEEERQRGNFPDRFSGHQFPNYSSELNVNALLLGDSALYLCASSLDRAFQETQYFGPGTRLLVL.